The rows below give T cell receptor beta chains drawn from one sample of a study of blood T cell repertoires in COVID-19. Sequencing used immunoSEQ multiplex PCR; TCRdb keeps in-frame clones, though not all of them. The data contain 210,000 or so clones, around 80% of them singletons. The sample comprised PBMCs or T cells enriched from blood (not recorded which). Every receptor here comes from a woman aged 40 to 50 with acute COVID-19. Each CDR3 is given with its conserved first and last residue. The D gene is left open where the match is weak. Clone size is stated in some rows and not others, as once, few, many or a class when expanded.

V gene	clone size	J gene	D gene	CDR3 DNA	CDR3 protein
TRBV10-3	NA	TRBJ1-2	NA	TGTGCCATCAGTGGCTCAGCGGTCGAAGGCTACACCTTC	CAISGSAVEGYTF
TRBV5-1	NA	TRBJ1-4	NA	TGCGCCAGCAGCTTGGCACCACAGGGCGCAACTAATGAAAAACTGTTTTTT	CASSLAPQGATNEKLFF
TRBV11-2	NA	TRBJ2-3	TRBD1	TGTGCCAGCAGCTTAGCAGGGGGTCTCTTCACAGATACGCAGTATTTT	CASSLAGGLFTDTQYF
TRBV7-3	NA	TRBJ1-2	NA	TGTGCCAGCAGCTCAAATGGAGGGCCCGGGTATGGCTACACCTTC	CASSSNGGPGYGYTF
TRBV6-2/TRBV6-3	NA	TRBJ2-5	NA	TGTGCCAGCAGTAAGTCTCTAGGAGGTAGCCAAGAGACCCAGTACTTC	CASSKSLGGSQETQYF
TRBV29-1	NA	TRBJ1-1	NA	TGCAGCGTTTCCTCGTACACTGAAGCTTTCTTT	CSVSSYTEAFF
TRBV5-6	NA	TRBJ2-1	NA	TGTGCCAGCAGCTTTGGTCGGGGGTGGATCTACAATGAGCAGTTCTTC	CASSFGRGWIYNEQFF
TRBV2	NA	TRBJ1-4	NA	TGTGCCAGCAGCAGACTTAGGCAGCTAAATGAAAAACTGTTTTTT	CASSRLRQLNEKLFF
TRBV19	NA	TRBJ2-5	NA	TGTGCCAGTAGTATCACCGGGAGTCTGGAGACCCAGTACTTC	CASSITGSLETQYF
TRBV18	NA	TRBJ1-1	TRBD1	TGTGCCAGCTCACCACCAAAGGGACAGCACACTGAAGCTTTCTTT	CASSPPKGQHTEAFF
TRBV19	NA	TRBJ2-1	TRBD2	TGTGCCACGGCTCAGGAAGCGGGAGACCACAATGAGCAGTTCTTC	CATAQEAGDHNEQFF
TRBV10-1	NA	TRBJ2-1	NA	TGCGCCAGCAGTGAGTGGTGGGCAGGTCTCGCTTACAATGAGCAGTTCTTC	CASSEWWAGLAYNEQFF
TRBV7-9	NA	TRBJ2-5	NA	TGTGCCAGCAGCTTGCCCGGGTTGACCCAGTACTTC	CASSLPGLTQYF
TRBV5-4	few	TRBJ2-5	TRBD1	TGTGCCAGCAGCTGGGGCCTAGGACAGGGAGGCCAAGAGACCCAGTACTTC	CASSWGLGQGGQETQYF
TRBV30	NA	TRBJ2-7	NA	TGTGCCAGAGACGGTAGCGGCTCCTACGAGCAGTACTTC	CARDGSGSYEQYF
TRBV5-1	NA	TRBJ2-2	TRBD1	TGCGCCAGCAGCTCCGGACAGGGGGTTACCGGGGAGCTGTTTTTT	CASSSGQGVTGELFF
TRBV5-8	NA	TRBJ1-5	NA	TGTGCCAGCAGCTTTAAGACACTTCAGCCCCAGCATTTT	CASSFKTLQPQHF
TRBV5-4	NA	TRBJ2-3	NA	TGTGCCAGCAGACGACAGGGCACAGATACGCAGTATTTT	CASRRQGTDTQYF
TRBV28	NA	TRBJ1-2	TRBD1	TGTGCCAGCAGTGCCCCGGGACAGAGTATTACTAACTATGGCTACACCTTC	CASSAPGQSITNYGYTF
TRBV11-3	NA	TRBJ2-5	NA	TGTGCCAGCAGCCGTGGCGGGACTGAGACCCAGTACTTC	CASSRGGTETQYF
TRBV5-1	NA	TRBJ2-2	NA	TGCGCCAGCAGGCCCCTTGGGGGGACCAACACCGGGGAGCTGTTTTTT	CASRPLGGTNTGELFF
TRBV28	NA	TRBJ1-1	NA	TGTGCCAGCAGCCCAAGCCCGGCTGAAGCTTTCTTT	CASSPSPAEAFF
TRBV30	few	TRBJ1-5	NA	TGTGCCTGGAGGACGGGACTGACCGGGCCCCAGCATTTT	CAWRTGLTGPQHF
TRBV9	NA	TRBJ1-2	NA	TGTGCCAGCAGCACCAGGGTAGACTATGGCTACACCTTC	CASSTRVDYGYTF
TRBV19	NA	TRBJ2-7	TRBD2	TGTGCCAGTAGTATGACAGGGACTAGCGGGACCTACGAGCAGTACTTC	CASSMTGTSGTYEQYF
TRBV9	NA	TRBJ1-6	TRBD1	TGTGCCAGCAGCGGACGACAGGGGAATTCACCCCTCCACTTT	CASSGRQGNSPLHF
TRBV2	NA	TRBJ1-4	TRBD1	TGTGCCAGCAGTTCTGACAGGGGGAATGAAAAACTGTTTTTT	CASSSDRGNEKLFF
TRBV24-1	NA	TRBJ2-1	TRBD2	TGTGCCACCAGTGACATTAGCGGGGGGGCCGTCAATGAGCAGTTCTTC	CATSDISGGAVNEQFF
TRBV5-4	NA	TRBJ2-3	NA	TGTGCCAGCAGCTCTATAGCTGGTTCAGATACGCAGTATTTT	CASSSIAGSDTQYF
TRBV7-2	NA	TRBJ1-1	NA	TGTGCCAGCACCTCGCCGGGGGGACACACTGAAGCTTTCTTT	CASTSPGGHTEAFF
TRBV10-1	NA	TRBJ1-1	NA	TGCGCCAGCAGTGACGCCAGGGGCCTTCGTGCTTTCTTT	CASSDARGLRAFF
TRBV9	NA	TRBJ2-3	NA	TGTGCCAGCAGCGTAGTAAGGGGTGGGGGCACAGATACGCAGTATTTT	CASSVVRGGGTDTQYF
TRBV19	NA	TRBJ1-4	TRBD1	TGTGCCAGTAGTACCGGACAGGGATCATTTGAAAAACTGTTTTTT	CASSTGQGSFEKLFF